This T cell receptor beta chain was sequenced in a study of T cell changes during pregnancy in multiple sclerosis. Germline assignment: CDR1 MNHNS and CDR2 SASEGT. Germline trimming cut 6 bases from V and 4 bases from J; bases unmatched to any gene: 8. The CDR3 sequence is 14 residues long. Profiled with immunoSEQ multiplex PCR; TCRdb holds only in-frame clones, not every one. The sample shows tens of thousands of clones, roughly 90% of them seen only once. The clonotype originates from a female donor with multiple sclerosis, enrolled in a pregnancy study. The sample was CD8+ T cells from peripheral blood mononuclear cells, taken before pregnancy. This sequence joins TRBV6-1 and TRBJ1-1; 7 nucleotides match TRBD1. The CDR3: CASRRQGGGTEAFF. The CDR3 nucleotides are TGTGCCAGCAGGAGACAGGGCGGAGGCACTGAAGCTTTCTTT.